Below, 16 T cell receptor beta chains from the same sample are listed, as sequenced in a study of CD8 T cells in ankylosing spondylitis. TCRdb re-called the 5' RACE reads through MiXCR, storing one row per CDR3 protein. This sample has fewer than 35,000 distinct CDR3 sequences, with 30% found just once. The specimen was synovial fluid, either unsorted or a sorted T cell fraction (not recorded which). These receptors were obtained from a male donor with ankylosing spondylitis.

This clonotype is labeled as medium-sized. The J gene is TRBJ1-2, the V gene TRBV27; 11 bases map to TRBD1. The CDR3 contains 15 residues. Germline V gene sequence: CDR1 MNHEY, CDR2 SMNVEV (reference sequence). V trimming: 2 bases; J trimming: 8 bases; junction bases outside the gene matches: 7. The CDR3 nucleotides are TGTGCCAGCAGTTTAGACGGACAGGGGGCGGAGGGCTACACCTTC. This encodes CASSLDGQGAEGYTF.

In its sample, this clonotype was seen many times. The chain employs TRBV2 and TRBJ2-3; D might be TRBD2 (5 bases). Germline V gene data show CDR1 as SNHLY and CDR2 as FYNNEI. The CDR3 is 17 residues long. The ends were cut back, 7 bases at V and 8 bases at J, with 28 bases in the middle. CDR3 in DNA: TGTGCCAGCACCCTCACCCCAGCGGCTTTCTTTGATAGTACGCAGTATTTT. This encodes CASTLTPAAFFDSTQYF.

A word on this clonotype: The CDR3 carries no conserved terminal phenylalanine or tryptophan, so it likely arises from a read error. This sequence joins TRBV4-1 and TRBJ2-1; TRBD2 aligns across 8 bases. This CDR3 is built from 17 residues. J lost 3 bases, V lost 0 bases, and 7 bases had no gene match. Per germline, CDR1 MGHRA and CDR2 YSYEKL. The DNA of the CDR3 is TGCGCCAGCAGCCAAGATCCTGGGGCGGGAGGCTACAATGAGCAGTTCTGC. Its translation: CASSQDPGAGGYNEQFC.

In this sample, this clonotype turned up a few times. The gene calls are TRBV7-9 and TRBJ2-7; no definite D call. This CDR3 spans 12 amino acids. V lost 1 base and J 10 bases, leaving 11 bases between the germline ends. Germline CDR1 and CDR2: SEHNR and FQNEAQ (reference sequence). The CDR3 region is CASSLDDPTQYF. CDR3 DNA sequence: TGTGCCAGCAGCTTAGATGACCCTACACAGTACTTC.

The table lists this clonotype with a few counts. This chain connects TRBV6-6 to TRBJ1-1; no clear D. Per the germline V gene, CDR1 is MNHNY and CDR2 is SVGAGI (reference sequence). The CDR3 is 13 residues long. The germline V and J ends were trimmed by 4 bases and 6 bases, with 12 bases remaining between them. In nucleotides, the CDR3 is TGTGCCAGCAGTTTCGACCTGACCCCTGAAGCTTTCTTT. Amino acids: CASSFDLTPEAFF.

This clonotype was observed a single time. For the CDR3, the DNA is TGTGCCAGCAGCTTGGGGAGGTCAGCAGATACGCAGTATTTT. Protein sequence: CASSLGRSADTQYF. This rearrangement joins TRBV5-4 to TRBJ2-3; possibly TRBD2 for D (5 bases). Germline CDR1 reads SGHNT; CDR2 reads YYREEE (reference sequence). V dropped 0 bases and J dropped 4 bases, with 9 bases sitting between them. The CDR3 sequence is 14 residues long.

The chain recombines TRBV12-3 or TRBV12-4 with TRBJ1-2, with D possibly matching TRBD1 (5 bases). V was pared by 1 base and J by 5 bases, with 14 bases between. There are 15 residues in the CDR3. CDR3 sequence: CASSLGQGLLYGYTF. The CDR3 nucleotides are TGTGCCAGCAGTTTAGGGCAGGGTCTCCTTTATGGCTACACCTTC.

This clonotype has ten or more counts. This chain joins TRBV7-9 and TRBJ1-1; no clear D. Germline lookup yields CDR1 SEHNR and CDR2 FQNEAQ (reference sequence). Trimming cost V 0 bases and J 7 bases, with 9 bases left between them. CDR3 length equals 13 residues. The CDR3 bases are TGTGCCAGCAGCTTAGCGCAGTCATTTGAAGCTTTCTTT. Amino acids: CASSLAQSFEAFF.

Here the CDR3 DNA reads TGTGCCAGTGGGGCGTCCTACGAGCAGTACGTC. It encodes CASGASYEQYV. V is TRBV6-2 or TRBV6-3 and J is TRBJ2-7; D perhaps matches TRBD1 (5 bases). The CDR3 runs to 11 residues. From germline, CDR1 is MNHEY and CDR2 SVGEGT. The V end was cut by 9 bases, the J end by 1 base, with 7 bases between.

This clonotype was observed at least ten times. V is TRBV7-6 and J is TRBJ2-3; the D gene is possibly TRBD2 (5 bases). V was trimmed by 2 bases and J by 0 bases, leaving 9 bases between them. Germline V lookup: CDR1 SGHVS, CDR2 FNYEAQ. This CDR3 spans 15 amino acids. This chain's CDR3 is CASSLRWTSTDTQYF. The DNA of the CDR3 is TGTGCCAGCAGCTTAAGGTGGACTAGCACAGATACGCAGTATTTT.

This clonotype was recorded many times. This rearrangement joins TRBV7-9 to TRBJ2-5, with D perhaps given as TRBD1 or TRBD2 (6 bases each). In germline, CDR1 is SEHNR, CDR2 FQNEAQ (reference sequence). This CDR3 comprises 15 residues. The V end lost 0 bases, the J end lost 5 bases, and 13 bases lay between the germline ends. Here the CDR3 reads CASSLAWGAEETQYF. The CDR3 bases are TGTGCCAGCAGCTTAGCTTGGGGGGCGGAGGAGACCCAGTACTTC.

CDR3 residues: CATSRTSGRAPYEQYF. DNA for the CDR3: TGTGCCACCAGCAGAACTAGCGGGAGGGCCCCGTACGAGCAGTACTTC. The gene calls are TRBV15 and TRBJ2-7, with TRBD2 identical over 13 bases. Germline V lookup: CDR1 LNHNV, CDR2 YYDKDF (reference sequence). The CDR3 is 16 residues long. V lost 2 bases, J lost 4 bases, and 5 bases stayed unmatched.

The rearrangement joins TRBV29-1 to TRBJ2-7; 8 positions match TRBD2. V dropped 0 bases and J dropped 3; count of bases not matched to a gene: 10. CDR1 and CDR2 from the germline V gene are SQVTM and ANQGSEA. The CDR3 extends over 16 amino acids. This chain's CDR3 is CSVEDPKRGGSYEQYF. In nucleotides, the CDR3 is TGCAGCGTTGAAGATCCAAAACGGGGGGGCAGCTACGAGCAGTACTTC.

The CDR3 DNA follows: TGTGCCAGCAGCTATGGGACGGATAATTCACCCCTCCACTTT. Translation gives CASSYGTDNSPLHF. The chain has TRBV7-6 and TRBJ1-6; D possibly corresponds to TRBD1 (5 bases). The CDR3 is 14 residues long. CDR1 and CDR2 (germline): SGHVS, FNYEAQ. Trimming left V 4 bases short and J 5 bases short, with 9 bases between.

Concerning this clonotype: A much larger clonotype is one base distant, so this may be a read error. V and J are TRBV12-3 or TRBV12-4 and TRBJ2-7; D gene unclear. CDR3 length: 13 amino acids. The ends were cut back, 3 bases at V and 3 bases at J, with 9 bases in the middle. CDR3 protein: CASSFWQLYEQYF. DNA for the CDR3: TGTGCCAGCAGTTTCTGGCAGCTCTACGAGCAGTACTTC.

A few counts support this clonotype. V gene TRBV15 combines with J gene TRBJ2-3, with TRBD1 as a possible D gene (5 bases). V lost 1 base, J lost 3 bases, and 8 bases lay in between. Per the germline V gene, CDR1 is LNHNV and CDR2 is YYDKDF (reference sequence). This CDR3 is 14 amino acids long. CDR3 sequence reads: CATSRAGATDTQYF. The CDR3 DNA follows: TGTGCCACCAGCAGAGCTGGGGCGACAGATACGCAGTATTTT.